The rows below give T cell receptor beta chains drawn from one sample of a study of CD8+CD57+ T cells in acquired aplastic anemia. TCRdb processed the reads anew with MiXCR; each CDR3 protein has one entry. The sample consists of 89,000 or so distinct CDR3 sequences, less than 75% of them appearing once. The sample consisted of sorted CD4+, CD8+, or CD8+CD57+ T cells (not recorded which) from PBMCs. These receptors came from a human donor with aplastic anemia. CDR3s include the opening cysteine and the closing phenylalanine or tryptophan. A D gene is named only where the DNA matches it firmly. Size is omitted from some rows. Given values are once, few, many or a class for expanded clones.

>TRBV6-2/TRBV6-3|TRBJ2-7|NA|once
CASSDSTGTGSYEQYF
TGTGCCAGCAGCGATTCGACCGGGACGGGCTCCTACGAGCAGTACTTC
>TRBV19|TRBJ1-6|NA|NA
CASSGRGGLPLHF
TGTGCCAGTAGCGGCAGGGGTGGATTACCCCTCCACTTT
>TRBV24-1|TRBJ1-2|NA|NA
CATSDPMTANYGYTF
TGTGCCACCAGTGATCCGATGACAGCGAACTATGGCTACACCTTC
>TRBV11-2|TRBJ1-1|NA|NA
CASSIDGHTEAFF
TGTGCCAGCAGCATTGACGGTCACACTGAAGCTTTCTTT
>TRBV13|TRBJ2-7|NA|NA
CASSSKIESSSYEQYF
TGTGCCAGCAGCTCAAAGATAGAGAGTAGCTCCTACGAGCAGTACTTC
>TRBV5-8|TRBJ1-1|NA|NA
CASTKMGVGNTEAFF
TGTGCCAGCACCAAAATGGGGGTGGGGAACACTGAAGCTTTCTTT
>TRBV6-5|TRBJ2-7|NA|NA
CASSYSSKQNYEQYF
TGTGCCAGCAGTTACTCCTCTAAGCAGAACTACGAGCAGTACTTC
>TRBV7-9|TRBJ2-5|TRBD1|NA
CASSGDRAETQYF
TGTGCCAGCAGTGGGGACAGGGCGGAGACCCAGTACTTC
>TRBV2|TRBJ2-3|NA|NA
CASSDPPRADTQYF
TGTGCCAGCAGTGACCCCCCGAGGGCAGATACGCAGTATTTT
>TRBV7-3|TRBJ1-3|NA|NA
CASSLGVGNTIYF
TGTGCCAGCAGCTTAGGCGTAGGGAACACCATATATTTT
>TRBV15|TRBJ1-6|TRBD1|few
CATSDTGGENSPLHF
TGTGCCACCAGCGATACAGGGGGCGAGAATTCACCCCTCCACTTT
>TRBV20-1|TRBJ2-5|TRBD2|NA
CSAVGLAGEGETQCF
TGCAGTGCTGTTGGACTAGCGGGGGAGGGGGAGACCCAGTGCTTC
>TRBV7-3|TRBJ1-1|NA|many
CASKGTPNTEAFF
TGTGCCAGCAAGGGGACACCAAACACTGAAGCTTTCTTT
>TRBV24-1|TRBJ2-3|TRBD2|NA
CATSDWSGSTQYF
TGTGCCACCAGTGATTGGAGCGGGAGTACGCAGTATTTT
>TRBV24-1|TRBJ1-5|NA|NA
CATSDPGQPSNQPQHF
TGTGCCACCAGTGACCCAGGACAACCTAGCAATCAGCCCCAGCATTTT
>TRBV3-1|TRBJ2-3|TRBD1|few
CASSQDLVDGTGTTDTQYF
TGTGCCAGCAGCCAAGATTTGGTCGACGGGACAGGGACCACAGATACGCAGTATTTT
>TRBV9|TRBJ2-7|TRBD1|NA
CASSANRDRVSYEQYF
TGTGCCAGCAGCGCGAACCGGGACAGGGTTTCCTACGAGCAGTACTTC
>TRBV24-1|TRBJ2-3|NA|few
CATASTDTQYF
TGTGCCACCGCCTCGACGGATACGCAGTATTTT
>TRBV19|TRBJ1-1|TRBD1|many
CASSIGQGAAGTEAFF
TGTGCCAGTAGTATAGGTCAGGGGGCGGCGGGCACTGAAGCTTTCTTT
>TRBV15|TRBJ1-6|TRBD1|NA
CATSDEGRRGQYSPLHF
TGTGCCACCAGCGACGAAGGACGCAGGGGGCAATATTCACCCCTCCACTTT
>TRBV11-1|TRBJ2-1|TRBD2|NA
CASSQSGTYNEQFF
TGTGCCAGCAGCCAGAGCGGGACCTACAATGAGCAGTTCTTC
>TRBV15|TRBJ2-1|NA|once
CATRGGSYNEQFF
TGTGCCACCAGGGGCGGGTCCTACAATGAGCAGTTCTTC
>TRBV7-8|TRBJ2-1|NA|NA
CASSLRGDEQFF
TGTGCCAGCAGCCTAAGGGGGGATGAGCAGTTCTTC
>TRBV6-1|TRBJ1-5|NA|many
CATRQAPYSNQPQHF
TGTGCCACACGACAGGCCCCTTATAGCAATCAGCCCCAGCATTTT
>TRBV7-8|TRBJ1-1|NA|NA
CASSPHWGAEAFF
TGTGCCAGCAGCCCCCATTGGGGCGCTGAAGCTTTCTTT
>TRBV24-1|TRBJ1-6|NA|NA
CATSGGAGPLHF
TGTGCCACCAGTGGGGGGGCAGGACCCCTCCACTTT